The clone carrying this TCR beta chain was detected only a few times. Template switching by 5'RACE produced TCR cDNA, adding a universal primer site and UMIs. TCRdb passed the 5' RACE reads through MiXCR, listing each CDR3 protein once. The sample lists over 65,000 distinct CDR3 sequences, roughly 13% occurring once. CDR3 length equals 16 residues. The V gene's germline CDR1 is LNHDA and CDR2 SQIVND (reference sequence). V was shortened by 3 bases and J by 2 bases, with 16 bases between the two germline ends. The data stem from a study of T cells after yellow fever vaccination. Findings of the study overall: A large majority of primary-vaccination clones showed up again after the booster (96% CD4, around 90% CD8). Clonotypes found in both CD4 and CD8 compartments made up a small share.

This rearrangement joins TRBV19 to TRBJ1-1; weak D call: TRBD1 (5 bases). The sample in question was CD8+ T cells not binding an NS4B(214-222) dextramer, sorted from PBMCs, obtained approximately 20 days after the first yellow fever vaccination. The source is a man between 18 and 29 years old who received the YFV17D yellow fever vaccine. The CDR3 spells CASSIEQGGGNTEAFF. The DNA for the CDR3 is TGTGCCAGTAGTATCGAGCAGGGCGGGGGTAACACTGAAGCTTTCTTT.